This TCR beta chain was documented in a study of T cells in Graves' hyperthyroidism and ophthalmopathy. When ophthalmopathy did not progress within 18 months, Graves' hyperthyroidism was considered stable. Diagnostic assessment was based on clinical symptoms, serum thyroxine and TRAb, thyroid ultrasound and orbital computed tomography. From RNA transcripts, TCR beta CDR3 regions were amplified. HTBI primers were employed in a first-round RT-PCR of the TCR CDR3. TCRdb redid the calling of the multiplex PCR reads with MiXCR, one entry per CDR3 protein. In the table there are hundreds of thousands of distinct CDR3 sequences, about 43% of which are singletons. The CDR3 length is 13 residues. Trimming took 5 bases from V and 7 from J, leaving 16 bases between them. In germline, CDR1 is SGHRS, CDR2 YFSETQ.

V gene TRBV5-1 combines with J gene TRBJ2-7; D is ambiguous. The TCR was taken from a young woman with Graves' hyperthyroidism. Input material: peripheral blood or thyroid tissue (not recorded which). This chain's CDR3 is CASRPVELVEQYF. In nucleotides, the CDR3 is TGCGCCAGCAGGCCTGTCGAACTTGTTGAGCAGTACTTC.